Each of the 11 T cell receptor beta chains below was sequenced from the same sample in a study of siplizumab effects on memory and regulatory T cells (dated by TCRdb to 2018 to 2020). Receptor amplification or capture employed the immunoSEQ multiplex PCR assay. In TCRdb, the immuneACCESS table is reduced to in-frame sequences with V and J assigned. These tables do not hold every clone; where another copy was compared, an unresolved V gene accounts for under half, and the others remain unexplained. For this sample the table gives 90,000 to 140,000 clones, of which 90% to 95% were detected only once. Of the sample, 0.32% is held by the ten largest clones. What was sequenced was CD4+ T cells sorted from blood. The receptors derive from a human donor in good health.

The chain recombines TRBV7-3 with TRBJ2-5, with D possibly TRBD1 on 5 matching bases. This CDR3 has 13 amino acids. Germline values: CDR1 SGHTA, CDR2 FQGTGA. Trimming pared 4 bases from V and 3 bases from J, leaving 9 bases between. CDR3 in amino acids: CASSWTREETQYF. CDR3 DNA: TGTGCCAGCAGCTGGACAAGGGAAGAGACCCAGTACTTC.

The genes are TRBV30 and TRBJ1-1; 8 positions agree with TRBD1. V lost 4 bases to trimming and J lost 6 bases; unmatched junction nucleotides: 7. Germline V gene data show CDR1 as GTSNPN and CDR2 as SVGIG (reference sequence). The CDR3 is 13 residues long. CDR3 sequence: CAWMGQARAEAFF. The CDR3, as DNA: TGTGCCTGGATGGGACAGGCTCGCGCTGAAGCTTTCTTT.

The V and J genes are TRBV10-2 and TRBJ2-7; 7 bases agree with TRBD2. Germline V gives CDR1 WSHSY, CDR2 SAAADI. V gave up 4 bases and J gave up 2 bases; unmatched junction bases: 8. This CDR3 spans 15 amino acids. The CDR3 DNA reads as TGCGCCAGCAGTGGGGGGGGAAAGGCTCCCTACGAGCAGTACTTC. Protein product: CASSGGGKAPYEQYF.

The V and J genes are TRBV5-5 and TRBJ1-2; D may be TRBD1 (6 bases). The CDR3 runs to 15 residues. Germline values: CDR1 SGHKS, CDR2 YYEKEE (reference sequence). The V and J ends lost 6 bases and 3 bases respectively, with 18 bases between them. The CDR3 here is CASKFTGSGDYGYTF. CDR3 bases: TGTGCCAGCAAATTTACGGGGTCAGGGGACTATGGCTACACCTTC.

The chain uses TRBV2 and TRBJ1-2, with unresolved D. V shed 6 bases and J shed 5 bases, with 10 bases lying between them. Germline V lookup: CDR1 SNHLY, CDR2 FYNNEI. The CDR3 loop spans 12 amino acids. CDR3 region: CASRGNPYGYTF. The CDR3 bases are TGTGCCAGCAGGGGCAACCCTTATGGCTACACCTTC.

The chain employs TRBV27 and TRBJ2-1; 9 positions match TRBD1. The germline V gene has CDR1 MNHEY and CDR2 SMNVEV (reference sequence). V shed 1 base and J 7 bases; nucleotides not matched to a gene: 5. The CDR3 length is 15 residues. For the CDR3, the DNA is TGTGCCAGCAGTTTATACAGGGGGCAGGGGAATGAGCAGTTCTTC. Translation gives CASSLYRGQGNEQFF.

The chain employs TRBV5-1 and TRBJ1-1; 8 bases are a match to TRBD1. The CDR3 length is 13 residues. Per germline, CDR1 SGHRS and CDR2 YFSETQ. The J segment lost 5 bases and the V segment lost 4 bases, leaving 4 bases of the junction unmatched. CDR3 sequence reads: CASSRDRGTEAFF. The CDR3 DNA reads TGCGCCAGCAGCAGAGACAGGGGAACTGAAGCTTTCTTT.

Only one count was recorded for this clone. Here the CDR3 reads CASSPPGPYEQYF. The CDR3 DNA follows: TGTGCCAGCAGCCCACCGGGCCCCTACGAGCAGTACTTC. The V gene is TRBV11-2, the J gene TRBJ2-7, with D unclear. CDR3 length: 13 amino acids. Trimming took 5 bases from V and 2 from J, leaving 10 bases between them. The germline V gene has CDR1 SGHAT and CDR2 FQNNGV.

This sequence joins TRBV14 and TRBJ2-3, with no clear D. The CDR3 runs 15 residues. The germline CDR1 and CDR2 sequences are SGHDN and FVKESK. Trimming took off 6 bases at V and 0 bases at J, with 13 bases between the two ends. The CDR3 protein is CASSRQLASTDTQYF. The CDR3 bases are TGTGCCAGCAGTCGTCAGTTAGCTAGCACAGATACGCAGTATTTT.

This chain uses TRBV4-1 with TRBJ2-1, with D tentatively TRBD2 (5 bases). The V end lost 1 base, the J end lost 10 bases, and 20 bases lay between the germline ends. Germline loops: CDR1 MGHRA, CDR2 YSYEKL. This CDR3 spans 16 amino acids. CDR3 in DNA: TGCGCCAGCAGCCAAGCCGGCGGGTCCCGGGCCCCCGAGCAGTTCTTC. This gives the protein CASSQAGGSRAPEQFF.

The chain carries TRBV7-9 and TRBJ1-2; 12 bases are shared with TRBD1. The CDR3 is made up of 14 amino acids. Unmatched junction bases numbered 6, after V lost 5 bases and J lost 8 bases. Per the germline V gene, CDR1 is SEHNR and CDR2 is FQNEAQ (reference sequence). The DNA for the CDR3 is TGTGCCAGCAGCCATGGGACAGGGGGCAGGGGCTACACCTTC. Translated, it gives CASSHGTGGRGYTF.